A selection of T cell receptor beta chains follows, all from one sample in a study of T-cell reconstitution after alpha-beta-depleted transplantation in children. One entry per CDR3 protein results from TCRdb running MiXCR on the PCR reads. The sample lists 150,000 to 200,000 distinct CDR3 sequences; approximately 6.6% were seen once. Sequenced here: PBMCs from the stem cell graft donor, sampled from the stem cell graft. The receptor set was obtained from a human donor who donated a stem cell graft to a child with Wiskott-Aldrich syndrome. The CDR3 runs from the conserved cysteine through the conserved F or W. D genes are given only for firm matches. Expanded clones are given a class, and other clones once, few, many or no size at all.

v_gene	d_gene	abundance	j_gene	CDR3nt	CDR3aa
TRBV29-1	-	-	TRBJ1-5	TGCAGCGTTGCGGTCGAGGGGAGGGGTCAGCCCCAGCATTTT	CSVAVEGRGQPQHF
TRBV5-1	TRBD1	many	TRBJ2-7	TGCGCCAGCAGCTTCAGACAGGGCACCAACGAGCAGTACTTC	CASSFRQGTNEQYF
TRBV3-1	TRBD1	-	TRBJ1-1	TGTGCCAGCAGCCAAGGGACAGGGGGGAACACTGAAGCTTTCTTT	CASSQGTGGNTEAFF
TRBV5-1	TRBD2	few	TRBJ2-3	TGCGCCAGCAGCTTTTCCGGGACTAGTGAAGATACGCAGTATTTT	CASSFSGTSEDTQYF
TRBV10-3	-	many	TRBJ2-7	TGTGCCATCAGTGAGGCCAGGGATCTAACCTACGAGCAGTACTTC	CAISEARDLTYEQYF
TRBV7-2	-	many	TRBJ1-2	TGTGCCAGCAGCTTCGGGAAGGATGGCTACACCTTC	CASSFGKDGYTF
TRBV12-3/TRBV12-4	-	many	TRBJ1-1	TGTGCCAGCAGTTTCGACAGAGACAATGAAGCTTTCTTT	CASSFDRDNEAFF
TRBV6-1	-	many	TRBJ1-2	TGTGCCAGCAGTGATGGCCCCTATGGCTACACCTTC	CASSDGPYGYTF
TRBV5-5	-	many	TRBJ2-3	TGTGCCAGCAGCTTGGAACCTACGCTCAGGGGAGATACGCAGTATTTT	CASSLEPTLRGDTQYF
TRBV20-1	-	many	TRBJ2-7	TGCAGTGCTAGAGATCTTCAGGGCTCCTACGAGCAGTACTTC	CSARDLQGSYEQYF
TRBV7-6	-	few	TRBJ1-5	TGTGCCAGCAGCCCCGACGAGATCACGCCGCGGCATTTT	CASSPDEITPRHF
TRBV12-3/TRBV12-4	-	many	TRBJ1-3	TGTGCCAGCAGTTTAAGGCAGCGGGACACCATATATTTT	CASSLRQRDTIYF
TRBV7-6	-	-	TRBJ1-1	TGTGCCAGCAGCTTAGGCGGTGAGGGGTGGGAGACTGAAGCTTTCTTT	CASSLGGEGWETEAFF